The rows below give T cell receptor beta chains drawn from one sample of a study of T cell responses to AZD1222 COVID-19 vaccine. TCRdb's table, derived via immunoSEQ multiplex PCR, lists solely in-frame clones and lacks some. In the table there are under 150,000 clones, 80% to 90% of which are singletons. The source was peripheral blood, collected 28 days after the second AZD1222 dose. The source is an adult who received the AZD1222 COVID-19 vaccine. CDR3s include the opening cysteine and the closing phenylalanine or tryptophan. D genes are given only for firm matches. Some rows have no size entry. The others give once, few or many, or a class for an expanded clone.

J gene,clone size,D gene,V gene,CDR3 protein,CDR3 DNA
TRBJ2-7,few,-,TRBV11-3,CASSSTRDPSYEQYF,TGTGCCAGCAGTTCGACTAGGGACCCATCCTACGAGCAGTACTTC
TRBJ1-1,-,-,TRBV30,CAWGRLNTEAFF,TGTGCCTGGGGACGGTTGAACACTGAAGCTTTCTTT
TRBJ1-6,-,-,TRBV7-6,CASSLASSSLSSLHF,TGTGCCAGCAGCTTAGCCAGTTCGTCTCTGTCGTCCCTCCACTTT
TRBJ1-3,-,TRBD1,TRBV28,CASHGTGSGNTIYF,TGTGCCAGCCACGGGACAGGCTCTGGAAACACCATATATTTT
TRBJ1-2,-,-,TRBV28,CASGPARYGYGYTF,TGTGCCAGCGGGCCTGCCCGCTATGGGTATGGCTACACCTTC
TRBJ2-7,-,TRBD1,TRBV6-1,CASREPGTVLYEQYF,TGTGCCAGCAGAGAGCCCGGGACAGTCCTCTACGAGCAGTACTTC
TRBJ1-6,-,-,TRBV10-3,CAISEGGSVYNSPLHF,TGTGCCATCAGTGAGGGTGGATCGGTTTATAATTCACCCCTCCACTTT
TRBJ1-4,-,-,TRBV7-2,CASSLSSGRREKLFF,TGTGCCAGCAGCTTATCATCAGGCCGTCGGGAAAAACTGTTTTTT
TRBJ1-5,-,-,TRBV7-8,CASRGRDNQPQHF,TGTGCCAGCAGGGGAAGGGACAATCAGCCCCAGCATTTT
TRBJ1-1,-,-,TRBV24-1,CATSDPDREAFF,TGTGCCACCAGTGATCCCGACCGAGAAGCTTTCTTT
TRBJ1-2,-,TRBD1,TRBV6-5,CASSYGQGDGYTF,TGTGCCAGCAGTTACGGACAGGGAGATGGCTACACCTTC
TRBJ1-2,-,-,TRBV19,CASNLLGAGDYGYTF,TGTGCCAGTAATCTCCTCGGAGCCGGGGACTATGGCTACACCTTC
TRBJ1-5,-,-,TRBV6-5,CASSYSASNQPQHF,TGTGCCAGCAGTTACTCGGCTAGCAATCAGCCCCAGCATTTT
TRBJ1-4,few,-,TRBV12-3/TRBV12-4,CASHRDRYEKLFF,TGTGCCAGCCATCGGGACCGCTACGAAAAACTGTTTTTT
TRBJ2-7,few,-,TRBV11-2,CASSLAAVSYEQYF,TGTGCCAGCAGCTTAGCAGCAGTATCCTACGAGCAGTACTTC
TRBJ1-2,-,-,TRBV6-4,CASSDTATLSGGYTF,TGTGCCAGCAGTGACACGGCTACACTATCAGGCGGCTACACCTTC
TRBJ1-6,-,TRBD1,TRBV6-5,CASSDRGVSPLHF,TGTGCCAGCAGCGACAGGGGAGTTTCACCCCTCCACTTT
TRBJ1-2,once,-,TRBV5-4,CASSLKGKGGYTF,TGTGCCAGCAGCTTGAAGGGTAAGGGCGGCTACACCTTC